This T cell receptor beta chain came from a study of early T cells in non-severe SARS-CoV-2 infection (dated by TCRdb to about 2021). For the study in its entirety: Because TCR sequencing was done on bulk RNA from unsorted whole blood, the alpha and beta chains could not be paired.

Set within a cohort of healthcare workers in London, UK, this nested case-control study involved weekly PCR testing of nasopharyngeal swabs along with blood sampling. Healthcare workers were enrolled in the week of the UK lockdown, from 23 to 31 March 2020, and were followed every week for up to roughly 16 weeks. This clonotype was counted ten times or more. It has no known antigen specificity. No base qualities exist here, and no much larger clone lies one base off it. The method behind the library was 5' RACE. Data came from a NextSeq 500. The TCR library protocol attached unique molecular identifiers to individual cDNA molecules to correct for sequencing error and PCR bias. Sequencing covered both TCR alpha and beta chains, and within each sample the abundances of alpha and beta sequences were tightly co-correlated. The paper's data handling went like this. Decombinator V4 was used to perform V gene, J gene and CDR3 annotation of TCR sequences. Expanded TCRs were defined as changing significantly between any two time points under a Poisson model with p below 0.0001. TCR abundances were normalised to the total number of TCRs sequenced in each sample and reported as counts per million. TRAV1-2 paired with TRAJ12, TRAJ20 or TRAJ33 defined MAIT TCRs, while TRAV10 paired with TRAJ18 defined iNKT TCRs. VDJdb, accessed on 1 November 2021, was searched for TCRs annotated for CMV, EBV and SARS-CoV-2, and TCRs annotated for more than one antigen were excluded. The public reads were reanalyzed by TCRdb: fastp trimming at Q25, MiXCR alignment, in-frame beta chains only. One record per CDR3 amino acid sequence lists the most common genes and DNA. TCRdb, not the authors, supplied the V and J calls. The sample contains around 78,000 distinct CDR3 sequences, about 9.5% of them found a single time. The ten largest clones capture about 8.3% of the sample.

The CDR3 covers 14 residues, taking in both the cysteine and the phenylalanine. The sequence is cut down to CDR3 DNA, 42 bases in frame from base 1. V has 4 bases trimmed and J has 1 base trimmed; junction bases matching no gene number 3. For CDR1 and CDR2, the germline V gene lists SGHNT and YENEEA. Paper-wide results and their limitations: Matching against VDJdb was skewed toward anti-spike CD8 responses, likely underestimated virus-specific expansions, and missed private and CD4 specificities.

The clonotype originates from an adult who was a healthcare worker with PCR-confirmed SARS-CoV-2 infection or an uninfected control (not recorded which). Here the sequenced sample was whole blood, taken at baseline. This receptor chain uses TRBV11-3 and TRBJ1-1; the central 7 bases match TRBD1. The DNA reads as follows: TGTGCCAGCAGCTCGGGACAGCCGAACACTGAAGCTTTCTTT. Its protein product is CASSSGQPNTEAFF.